This record concerns one T cell receptor (beta chain) sequence. This entry comes from a study of preoperative IRX-2 immunotherapy in early breast cancer. Treatment defined: preoperative locoregional IRX-2 cytokine immunotherapy. Samples came from a phase Ib trial of preoperative locoregional IRX-2 cytokine immunotherapy. Generated by immunoSEQ multiplex PCR, the TCRdb table keeps only in-frame clones and is missing some. Among fewer than 25,000 clones listed, 70% to 90% were seen once. Trimming removed 0 bases at V and 8 bases at J, with 8 bases between. Germline-derived CDR1 and CDR2 are SGHRS and YFSETQ. The CDR3 covers 12 residues.

This sequence originates from a human donor with breast cancer. The chain carries TRBV5-1 and TRBJ1-2; D ambiguous. Source: tumor tissue, taken after IRX-2 immunotherapy. DNA of the CDR3: TGCGCCAGCAGCTTGGGGGCGGAGGGCTACACCTTC. Residues: CASSLGAEGYTF.